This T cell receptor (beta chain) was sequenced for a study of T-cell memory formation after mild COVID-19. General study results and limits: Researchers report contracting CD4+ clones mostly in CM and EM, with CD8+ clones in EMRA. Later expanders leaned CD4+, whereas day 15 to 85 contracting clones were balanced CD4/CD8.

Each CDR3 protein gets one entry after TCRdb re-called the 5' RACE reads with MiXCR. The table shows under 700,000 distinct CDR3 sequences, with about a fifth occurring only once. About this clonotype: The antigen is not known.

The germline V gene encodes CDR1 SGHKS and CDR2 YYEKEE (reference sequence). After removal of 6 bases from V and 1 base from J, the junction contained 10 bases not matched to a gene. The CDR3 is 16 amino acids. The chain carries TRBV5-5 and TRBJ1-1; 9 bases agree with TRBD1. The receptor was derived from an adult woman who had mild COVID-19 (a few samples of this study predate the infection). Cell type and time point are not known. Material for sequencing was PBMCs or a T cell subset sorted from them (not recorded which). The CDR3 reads CASTRYGTGQNTEAFF. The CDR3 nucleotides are TGTGCCAGCACCCGATACGGGACAGGGCAGAACACTGAAGCTTTCTTT.